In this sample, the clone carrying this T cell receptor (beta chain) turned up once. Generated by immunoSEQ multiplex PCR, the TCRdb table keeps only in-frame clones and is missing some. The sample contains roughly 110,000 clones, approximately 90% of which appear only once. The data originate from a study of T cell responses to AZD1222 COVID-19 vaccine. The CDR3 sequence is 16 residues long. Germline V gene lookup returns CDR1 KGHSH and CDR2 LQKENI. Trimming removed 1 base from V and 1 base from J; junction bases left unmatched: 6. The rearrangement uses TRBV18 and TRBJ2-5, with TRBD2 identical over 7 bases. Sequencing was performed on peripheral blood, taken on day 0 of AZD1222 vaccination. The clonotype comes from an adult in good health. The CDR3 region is CASSPLRGGPQETQYF. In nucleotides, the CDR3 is TGTGCCAGCTCACCACTGCGCGGGGGACCCCAAGAGACCCAGTACTTC.